This T cell receptor beta chain was identified during a study of T cells in Graves' hyperthyroidism and ophthalmopathy. General study results and limits: Blood held most thyroid clonotypes expanded above 0.001 frequency. Stable hyperthyroidism was told apart from ophthalmopathy by a model built on 13 V-J features.

The CDR3 extends over 14 amino acids. Germline V gene lookup returns CDR1 ENHRY and CDR2 SYGVKD. This clonotype was counted between two and nine times. Antigen unknown. One end of the junction does not line up with germline, which may come from a read error. Researchers barred patients who had uncontrolled infection, other autoimmune disease, pregnancy or lactation. On the basis of clinical symptoms, serum thyroxine and TRAb, thyroid ultrasound and orbital computed tomography, diagnoses were made. Using RNA transcripts as the source, TCR beta CDR3 regions were amplified. HTBI primers were employed in a first-round RT-PCR of the TCR CDR3. TCRdb called the multiplex PCR reads again in MiXCR, with one record for every CDR3 protein. This sample has approximately 510,000 distinct CDR3 sequences, with over 35% found just once.

The chain recombines TRBV10-3 with TRBJ1-1; no reliable D call. Sample: peripheral blood or thyroid tissue (not recorded which). This TCR was sampled from an adult woman with Graves' disease, either hyperthyroidism or ophthalmopathy (not recorded which). This CDR3 reads CASSESQVAVKAFF. DNA for the CDR3: TGTGCCAGCAGTGAGTCGCAGGTTGCGGTTAAAGCTTTCTTT.